Each of the 2 T cell receptor beta chains below was sequenced from the same sample in a study of technical replicates of blood from a handful of donors. This table comes from immunoSEQ multiplex PCR, and its TCRdb copy is limited to in-frame clones, with some not included. The profile shows approximately 51,000 clones, roughly 93% of them singletons. Sample: PBMCs. These receptors all stem from a human donor in good health. Some clones in this sample may be carry-over from other donors' samples.

CDR3 residues: CASSGGEPEKLFF. CDR3 DNA sequence: TGTGCCAGCAGCGGAGGTGAACCTGAAAAACTGTTTTTT. The J gene is TRBJ1-4, the V gene TRBV9; D not resolved. The CDR3 extends over 13 amino acids. CDR1 and CDR2 (germline): SGDLS, YYNGEE. V lost 3 bases and J lost 7, with 10 bases in between.

The chain couples TRBV7-9 to TRBJ2-5; 10 bases map to TRBD2. Germline values: CDR1 SEHNR, CDR2 FQNEAQ (reference sequence). The CDR3 is 17 residues long. V gave up 1 base and J gave up 3 bases; unmatched junction bases: 8. CDR3 loop: CASSLVLAGVGKETQYF. The CDR3 DNA follows: TGTGCCAGCAGCTTAGTCCTAGCGGGAGTCGGGAAAGAGACCCAGTACTTC.